This note documents a single T cell receptor (beta chain) sequence. This specimen belongs to a study of T cell repertoires in cytomegalovirus infection. Germline CDR1 is SEHNR and CDR2 is FQNEAQ (reference sequence). V was clipped by 3 bases and J by 5 bases, with 7 bases between them. This CDR3 contains 12 residues. One entry per CDR3 protein, called by TCRdb with MiXCR from the reads. The profile shows around 530,000 distinct CDR3 sequences, less than 30% of them singletons. This chain links TRBV7-9 with TRBJ1-2, with D unclear. Source material: PBMCs. The sequence came from a human donor in good health (CMV status not recorded). Some clones in this sample may be carry-over from other donors' samples. The CDR3 sequence is CASSLTPYGYTF. The CDR3 DNA reads TGTGCCAGCAGCTTGACACCTTATGGCTACACCTTC.